The 7 T cell receptor beta chains below were found in one sample sequenced in a study of CD8 T cells in ankylosing spondylitis. Points from the study as a whole: The study identified a TCR beta motif of roughly eight highly homologous variants that appeared characteristic of ankylosing spondylitis blood.

Antigens for these TCRs are unknown. TCRdb re-called the 5' RACE reads with MiXCR, one entry per CDR3 protein. The sample holds about 390,000 distinct CDR3 sequences, under 25% seen once. Sample: blood, either unsorted or a sorted T cell fraction (not recorded which). The origin of the receptors is a male donor with ankylosing spondylitis.

Only a few counts were recorded for this clonotype. V usage is TRBV11-2 and J usage is TRBJ1-2; 10 bases align to TRBD1. CDR3 length: 15 residues. The V segment lost 5 bases and the J segment 6 bases; nucleotides outside the gene matches: 9. Germline lookup yields CDR1 SGHAT and CDR2 FQNNGV. DNA for the CDR3: TGTGCCAGCAGCATGCCGGGACAGGGGCAGGATGGCTACACCTTC. Its protein is CASSMPGQGQDGYTF.

This clonotype appeared a few times. The chain employs TRBV3-1 and TRBJ1-2, with D hard to call. The CDR3 has 11 residues. V was clipped by 5 bases and J by 7 bases, with 8 bases between them. Germline CDR1 is LGHDT and CDR2 is YNNKEL (reference sequence). CDR3 sequence reads: CASSDFGGYTF. CDR3 sequence (DNA): TGTGCCAGCAGCGACTTCGGTGGCTACACCTTC.

Only a few counts were recorded for this clonotype. This CDR3 is CASSLVGGVRYEQYF. CDR3 bases: TGCGCCAGCAGCTTGGTAGGGGGGGTTCGGTACGAGCAGTACTTC. The chain employs TRBV5-1 and TRBJ2-7; maybe TRBD2 (7 bases). The germline V and J ends were trimmed by 0 bases and 4 bases, with 14 bases remaining between them. Germline CDR1 and CDR2: SGHRS and YFSETQ. This CDR3 has 15 residues.

The gene calls are TRBV11-3 and TRBJ2-7; 9 bases are a match to TRBD1. The CDR3 length is 15 residues. V shed 5 bases, J shed 3 bases, and the junction held 8 bases outside the gene matches. CDR1 is SGHNT, CDR2 YENEEA, per germline. The CDR3 sequence is CASSLQGASFYEQYF. The CDR3 nucleotides are TGTGCCAGCAGCCTACAGGGGGCCTCCTTCTACGAGCAGTACTTC.

This sequence joins TRBV30 and TRBJ1-1; D is uncertain. The CDR3 extends over 13 amino acids. The germline CDR1 and CDR2 sequences are GTSNPN and SVGIG (reference sequence). V lost 2 bases and J lost 0, with 7 bases in between. The CDR3: CAWSSQMNTEAFF. As DNA, the CDR3 is TGTGCCTGGAGTTCCCAGATGAACACTGAAGCTTTCTTT.

The chain uses TRBV5-1 and TRBJ2-5, with TRBD2 matching over 7 bases. CDR3 length equals 14 residues. Looked up from germline, CDR1 is SGHRS and CDR2 is YFSETQ. Trimming removed 3 bases from V and 2 bases from J; junction bases left unmatched: 4. The CDR3 DNA is TGCGCCAGCAGCTACCAAGCGGGGCAAGAGACCCAGTACTTC. It yields the protein CASSYQAGQETQYF.

The chain joins TRBV4-3 to TRBJ2-1; 14 bases are shared with TRBD2. Looked up from germline, CDR1 is LGHNA and CDR2 is YSLEER. Trimming removed 8 bases from V and 9 bases from J; junction bases left unmatched: 6. The CDR3 length is 14 residues. The CDR3 here is CASGGLAGVSEQFF. The DNA for the CDR3 is TGCGCCAGCGGGGGACTAGCGGGAGTAAGTGAGCAGTTCTTC.